This T cell receptor (beta chain) stems from a study of early T cells in non-severe SARS-CoV-2 infection. Study overall: Sequencing was performed on bulk RNA from unsorted whole blood, leaving chains unpaired.

This clonotype was seen many times. Its cognate antigen is unknown. This CDR3 comprises 16 residues. Germline lookup yields CDR1 SEHNR and CDR2 FQNEAQ (reference sequence). Trimming cost V 5 bases and J 5 bases, with 21 bases left between them. Findings and limits, study-wide: VDJdb matching favored anti-spike CD8 responses, missing private and CD4 specificities.

Attached unique molecular identifiers marked individual cDNA molecules. In TCRdb, the 5' RACE reads were re-called with MiXCR into one record per CDR3 protein. Of roughly 120,000 distinct CDR3 sequences listed, more than 13% are singletons. The sequenced material came from whole blood. The source is an adult who was a healthcare worker with PCR-confirmed SARS-CoV-2 infection or an uninfected control (not recorded which). This chain joins TRBV7-9 and TRBJ1-1; D is unresolved. CDR3 bases: TGTGCCAGCAGCCCAGCCCAGGTAATCTCGTATACTGAAGCTTTCTTT. Its protein is CASSPAQVISYTEAFF.